This T cell receptor beta chain was sequenced in a study of blood T cell repertoires in COVID-19. Study background: COVID-19 samples from acute and convalescent phases originated in the United States, Italy and Spain.

This CDR3 region has 15 residues. V lost 3 bases, J lost 2 bases, and 11 bases lay in between. The germline V gene encodes CDR1 LNHNV and CDR2 YYDKDF (reference sequence). Methods used by the authors: Estimated nucleated cell counts came from reference gene primer amplification. Libraries were prepared by immunoSEQ multiplex PCR; TCRdb keeps only in-frame clonotypes and omits some of them. V and J calls and clone size are those listed in that table; D and trimming were worked out from the DNA. The sample shows under 200,000 clones, roughly 82% of them seen only once. In its sample, this clone was seen a few times.

Material for sequencing was peripheral blood. V usage is TRBV15 and J usage is TRBJ1-3; D gene unclear. The receptor was isolated from a woman under 40 with acute or convalescent COVID-19. The chain's CDR3 is CATSSPVGPGNTIYF. The CDR3 nucleotides read TGTGCCACCAGCAGTCCCGTTGGGCCTGGAAACACCATATATTTT.